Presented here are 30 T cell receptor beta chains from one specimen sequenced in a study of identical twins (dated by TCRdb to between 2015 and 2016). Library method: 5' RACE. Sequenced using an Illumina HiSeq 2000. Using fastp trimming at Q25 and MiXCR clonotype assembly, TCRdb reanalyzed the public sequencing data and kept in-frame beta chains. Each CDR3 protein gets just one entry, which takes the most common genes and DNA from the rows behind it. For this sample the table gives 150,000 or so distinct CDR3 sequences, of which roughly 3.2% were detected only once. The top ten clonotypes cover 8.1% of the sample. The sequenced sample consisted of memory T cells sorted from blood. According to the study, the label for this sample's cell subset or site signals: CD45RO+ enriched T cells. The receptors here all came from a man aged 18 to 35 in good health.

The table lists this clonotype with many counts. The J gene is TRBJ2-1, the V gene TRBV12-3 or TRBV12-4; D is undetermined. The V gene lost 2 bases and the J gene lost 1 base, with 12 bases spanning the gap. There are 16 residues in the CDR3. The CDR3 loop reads CASSLPRRLSYNEQFF. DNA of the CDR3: TGTGCCAGCAGTTTACCCCGGAGACTTTCCTACAATGAGCAGTTCTTC.

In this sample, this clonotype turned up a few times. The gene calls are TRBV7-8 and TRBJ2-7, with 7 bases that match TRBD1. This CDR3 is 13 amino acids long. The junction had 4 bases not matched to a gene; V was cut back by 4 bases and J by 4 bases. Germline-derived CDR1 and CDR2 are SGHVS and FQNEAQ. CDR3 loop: CASSSDRLYEQYV. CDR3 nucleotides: TGTGCCAGCAGCTCGGACAGGCTTTACGAGCAGTACGTC.

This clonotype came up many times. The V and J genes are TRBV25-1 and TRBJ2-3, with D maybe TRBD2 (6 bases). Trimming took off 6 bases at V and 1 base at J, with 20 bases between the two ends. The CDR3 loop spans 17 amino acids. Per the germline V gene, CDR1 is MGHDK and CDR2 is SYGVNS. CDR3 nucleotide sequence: TGTGCCAGCAGCAAATGGGTTGGCGGGACCGGCACAGATACGCAGTATTTT. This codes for CASSKWVGGTGTDTQYF.

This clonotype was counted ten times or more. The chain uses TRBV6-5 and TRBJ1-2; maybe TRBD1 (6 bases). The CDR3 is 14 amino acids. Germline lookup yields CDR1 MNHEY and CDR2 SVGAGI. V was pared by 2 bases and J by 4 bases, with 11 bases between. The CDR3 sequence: CASSYMGAGYGYTF. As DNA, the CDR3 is TGTGCCAGCAGTTACATGGGGGCGGGCTATGGCTACACCTTC.

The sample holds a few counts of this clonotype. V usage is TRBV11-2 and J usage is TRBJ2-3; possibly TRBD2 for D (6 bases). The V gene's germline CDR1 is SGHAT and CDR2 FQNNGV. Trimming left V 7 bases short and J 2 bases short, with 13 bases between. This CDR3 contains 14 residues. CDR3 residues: CASTMRGLTDTQYF. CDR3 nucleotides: TGTGCCAGCACCATGAGGGGACTCACAGATACGCAGTATTTT.

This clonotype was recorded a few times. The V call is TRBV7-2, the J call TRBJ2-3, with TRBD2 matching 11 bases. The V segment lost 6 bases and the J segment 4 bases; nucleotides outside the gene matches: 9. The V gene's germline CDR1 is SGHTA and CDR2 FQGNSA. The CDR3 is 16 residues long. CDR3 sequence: CASSPSSGRLADTQYF. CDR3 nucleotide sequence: TGTGCCAGCAGTCCCTCTAGCGGGAGGCTAGCAGATACGCAGTATTTT.

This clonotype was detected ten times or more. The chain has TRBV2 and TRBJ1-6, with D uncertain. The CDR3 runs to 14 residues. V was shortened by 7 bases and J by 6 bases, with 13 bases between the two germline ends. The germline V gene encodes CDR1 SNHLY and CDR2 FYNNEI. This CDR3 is CASKPIGGNSPLHF. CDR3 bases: TGTGCCAGCAAGCCCATCGGAGGTAATTCACCCCTCCACTTT.

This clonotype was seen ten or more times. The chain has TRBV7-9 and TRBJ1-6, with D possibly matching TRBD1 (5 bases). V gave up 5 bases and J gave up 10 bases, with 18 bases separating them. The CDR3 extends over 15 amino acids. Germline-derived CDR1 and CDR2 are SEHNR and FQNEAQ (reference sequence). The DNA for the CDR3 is TGTGCCAGCAGCACCCGGGGGGGTGCGGACTCACCCCTCCACTTT. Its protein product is CASSTRGGADSPLHF.

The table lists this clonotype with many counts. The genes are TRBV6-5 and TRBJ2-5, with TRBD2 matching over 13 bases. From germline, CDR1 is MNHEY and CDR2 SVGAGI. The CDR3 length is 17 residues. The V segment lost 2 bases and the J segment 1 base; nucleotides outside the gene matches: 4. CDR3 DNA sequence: TGTGCCAGCAGTTACCTCGGACTAGCGGGAGTCCAAGAGACCCAGTACTTC. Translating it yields CASSYLGLAGVQETQYF.

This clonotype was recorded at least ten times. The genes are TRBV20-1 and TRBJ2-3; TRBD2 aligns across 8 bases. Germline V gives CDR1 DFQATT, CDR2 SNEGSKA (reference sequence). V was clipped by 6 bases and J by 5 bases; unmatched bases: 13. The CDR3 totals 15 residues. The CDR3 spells CSAARAAGEGDTQYF. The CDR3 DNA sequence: TGCAGTGCCGCCAGGGCAGCGGGAGAGGGAGATACGCAGTATTTT.

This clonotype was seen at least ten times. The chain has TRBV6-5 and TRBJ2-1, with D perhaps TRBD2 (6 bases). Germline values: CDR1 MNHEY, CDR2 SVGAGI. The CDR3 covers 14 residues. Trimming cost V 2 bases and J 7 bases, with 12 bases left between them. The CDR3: CASSYPGEWNEQFF. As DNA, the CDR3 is TGTGCCAGCAGTTACCCGGGAGAATGGAATGAGCAGTTCTTC.

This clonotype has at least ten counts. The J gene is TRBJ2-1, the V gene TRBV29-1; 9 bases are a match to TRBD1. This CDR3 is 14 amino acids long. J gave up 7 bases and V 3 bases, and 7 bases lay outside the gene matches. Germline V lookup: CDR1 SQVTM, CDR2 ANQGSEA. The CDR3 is CSVDVTGGGNEQFF. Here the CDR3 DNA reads TGCAGCGTTGACGTGACAGGGGGGGGAAATGAGCAGTTCTTC.

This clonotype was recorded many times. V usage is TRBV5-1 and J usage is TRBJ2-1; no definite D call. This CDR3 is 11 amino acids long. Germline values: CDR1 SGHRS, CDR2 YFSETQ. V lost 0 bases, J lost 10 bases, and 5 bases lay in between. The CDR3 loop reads CASSLDREQFF. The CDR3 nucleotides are TGCGCCAGCAGCTTGGACCGAGAGCAGTTCTTC.

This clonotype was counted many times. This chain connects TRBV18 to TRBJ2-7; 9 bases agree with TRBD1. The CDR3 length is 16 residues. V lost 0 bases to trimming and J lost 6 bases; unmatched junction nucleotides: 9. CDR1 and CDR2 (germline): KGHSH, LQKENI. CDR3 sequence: CASSPPAGTGLGEQYF. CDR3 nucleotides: TGTGCCAGCTCACCACCGGCCGGGACAGGGTTGGGCGAGCAGTACTTC.

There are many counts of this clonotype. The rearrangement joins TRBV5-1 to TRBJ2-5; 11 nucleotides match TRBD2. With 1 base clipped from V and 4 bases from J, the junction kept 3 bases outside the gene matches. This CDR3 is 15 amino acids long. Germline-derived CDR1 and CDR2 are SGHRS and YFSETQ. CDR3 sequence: CASSLTSGSRETQYF. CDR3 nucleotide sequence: TGCGCCAGCAGCTTGACTAGCGGGAGTCGAGAGACCCAGTACTTC.

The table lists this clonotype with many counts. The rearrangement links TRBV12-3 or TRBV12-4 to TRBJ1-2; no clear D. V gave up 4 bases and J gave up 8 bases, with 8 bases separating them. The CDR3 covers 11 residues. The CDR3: CASSSGRGYTF. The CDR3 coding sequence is TGTGCCAGCAGTTCCGGGAGGGGCTACACCTTC.

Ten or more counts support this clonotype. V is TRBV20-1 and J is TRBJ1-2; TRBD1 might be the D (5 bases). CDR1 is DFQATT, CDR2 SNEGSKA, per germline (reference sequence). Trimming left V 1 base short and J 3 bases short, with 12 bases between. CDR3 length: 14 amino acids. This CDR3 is CSARAGDGDYGYTF. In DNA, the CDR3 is TGCAGTGCTAGAGCGGGGGACGGCGACTATGGCTACACCTTC.

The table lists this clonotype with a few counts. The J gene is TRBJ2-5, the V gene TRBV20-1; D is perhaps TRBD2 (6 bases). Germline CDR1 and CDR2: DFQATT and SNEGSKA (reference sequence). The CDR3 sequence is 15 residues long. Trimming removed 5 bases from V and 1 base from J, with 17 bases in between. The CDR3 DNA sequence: TGCAGTGCTGGAGGGGCAGGGACGGCCCAAGAGACCCAGTACTTC. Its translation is CSAGGAGTAQETQYF.

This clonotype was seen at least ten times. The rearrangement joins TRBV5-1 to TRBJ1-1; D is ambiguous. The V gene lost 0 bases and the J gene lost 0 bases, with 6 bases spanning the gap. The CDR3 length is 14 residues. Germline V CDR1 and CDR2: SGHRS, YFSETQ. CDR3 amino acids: CASSLEWMNTEAFF. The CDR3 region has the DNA TGCGCCAGCAGCTTGGAGTGGATGAACACTGAAGCTTTCTTT. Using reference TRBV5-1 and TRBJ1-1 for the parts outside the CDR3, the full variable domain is KAGVTQTPRYLIKTRGQQVTLSCSPISGHRSVSWYQQTPGQGLQFLFEYFSETQRNKGNFPGRFSGRQFSNSRSEMNVSTLELGDSALYLCASSLEWMNTEAFFGQGTRLTVV.

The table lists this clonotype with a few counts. CDR3 region: CSAGMMGINNEQFF. The CDR3 coding sequence is TGCAGTGCCGGGATGATGGGAATCAACAATGAGCAGTTCTTC. The V call is TRBV20-1, the J call TRBJ2-1, with D maybe TRBD2 (5 bases). The CDR3 extends over 14 amino acids. Germline values: CDR1 DFQATT, CDR2 SNEGSKA (reference sequence). V dropped 6 bases and J dropped 5 bases, with 17 bases sitting between them.

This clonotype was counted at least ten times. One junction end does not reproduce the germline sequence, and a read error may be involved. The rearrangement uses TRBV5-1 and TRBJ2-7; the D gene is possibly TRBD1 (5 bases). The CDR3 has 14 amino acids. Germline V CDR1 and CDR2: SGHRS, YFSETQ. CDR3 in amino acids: CASSLDGGADEQHF. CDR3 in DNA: TGCGCCAGCAGCTTGGATGGTGGGGCGGACGAACAGCACTTC.

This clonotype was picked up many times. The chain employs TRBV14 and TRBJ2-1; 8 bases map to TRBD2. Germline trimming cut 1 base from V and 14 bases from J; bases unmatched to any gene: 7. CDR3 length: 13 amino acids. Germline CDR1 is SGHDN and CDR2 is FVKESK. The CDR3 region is CASSQAPGLGEFF. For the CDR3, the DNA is TGTGCCAGCAGCCAAGCCCCGGGACTAGGGGAGTTCTTC.

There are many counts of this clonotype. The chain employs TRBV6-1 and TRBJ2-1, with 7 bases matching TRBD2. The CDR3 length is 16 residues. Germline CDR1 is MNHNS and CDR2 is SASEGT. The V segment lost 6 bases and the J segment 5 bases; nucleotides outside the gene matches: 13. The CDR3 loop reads CASRPHLLAQHNEQFF. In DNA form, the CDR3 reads TGTGCCAGCAGGCCCCACCTACTAGCGCAACACAATGAGCAGTTCTTC.

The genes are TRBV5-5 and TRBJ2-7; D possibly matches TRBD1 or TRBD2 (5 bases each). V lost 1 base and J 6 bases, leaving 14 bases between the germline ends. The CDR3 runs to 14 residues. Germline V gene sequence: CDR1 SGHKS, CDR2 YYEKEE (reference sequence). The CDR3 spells CASSLWVDGGEQYF. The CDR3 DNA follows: TGTGCCAGCAGCTTGTGGGTCGATGGGGGCGAGCAGTACTTC.

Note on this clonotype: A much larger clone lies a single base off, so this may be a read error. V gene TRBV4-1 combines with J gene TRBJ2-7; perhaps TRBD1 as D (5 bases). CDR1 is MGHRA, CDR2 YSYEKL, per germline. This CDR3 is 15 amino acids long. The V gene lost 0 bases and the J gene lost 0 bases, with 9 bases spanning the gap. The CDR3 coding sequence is TGCGCCAGCAGCCAAGAAGAGCAGGGCTCCTACGAGCAGTACTTC. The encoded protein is CASSQEEQGSYEQYF.

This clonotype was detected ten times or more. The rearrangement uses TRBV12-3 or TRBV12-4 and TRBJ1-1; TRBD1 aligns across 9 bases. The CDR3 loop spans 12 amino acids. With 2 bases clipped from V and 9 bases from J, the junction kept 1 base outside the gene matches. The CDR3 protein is CASSLTGGQAFF. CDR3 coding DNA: TGTGCCAGCAGTTTAACAGGGGGCCAAGCTTTCTTT.

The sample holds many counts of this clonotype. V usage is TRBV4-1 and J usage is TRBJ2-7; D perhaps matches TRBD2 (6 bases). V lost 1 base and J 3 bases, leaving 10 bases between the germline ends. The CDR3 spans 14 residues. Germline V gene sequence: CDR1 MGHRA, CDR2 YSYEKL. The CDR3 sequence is CASSQGVGGYEQYF. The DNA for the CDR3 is TGCGCCAGCAGCCAAGGTGTCGGGGGCTACGAGCAGTACTTC.

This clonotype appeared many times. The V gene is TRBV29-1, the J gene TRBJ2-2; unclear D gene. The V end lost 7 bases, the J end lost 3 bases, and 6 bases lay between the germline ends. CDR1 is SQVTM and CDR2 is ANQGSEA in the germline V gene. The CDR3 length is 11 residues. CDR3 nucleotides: TGCAGCGCCCAGGACACCGGGGAGCTGTTTTTT. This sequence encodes CSAQDTGELFF.

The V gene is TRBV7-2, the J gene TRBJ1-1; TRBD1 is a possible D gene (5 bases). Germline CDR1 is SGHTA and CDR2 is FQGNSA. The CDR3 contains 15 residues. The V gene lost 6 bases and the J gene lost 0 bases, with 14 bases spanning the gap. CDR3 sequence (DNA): TGTGCCAGCAGTTACGTCAGGGCTTTGAACACTGAAGCTTTCTTT. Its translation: CASSYVRALNTEAFF.

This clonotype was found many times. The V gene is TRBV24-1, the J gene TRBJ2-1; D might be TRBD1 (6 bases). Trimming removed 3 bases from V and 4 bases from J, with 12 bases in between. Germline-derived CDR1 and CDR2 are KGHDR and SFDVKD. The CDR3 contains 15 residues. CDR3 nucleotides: TGTGCCACCAGTGATCCCGGGACACCTTACAATGAGCAGTTCTTC. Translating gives CATSDPGTPYNEQFF.